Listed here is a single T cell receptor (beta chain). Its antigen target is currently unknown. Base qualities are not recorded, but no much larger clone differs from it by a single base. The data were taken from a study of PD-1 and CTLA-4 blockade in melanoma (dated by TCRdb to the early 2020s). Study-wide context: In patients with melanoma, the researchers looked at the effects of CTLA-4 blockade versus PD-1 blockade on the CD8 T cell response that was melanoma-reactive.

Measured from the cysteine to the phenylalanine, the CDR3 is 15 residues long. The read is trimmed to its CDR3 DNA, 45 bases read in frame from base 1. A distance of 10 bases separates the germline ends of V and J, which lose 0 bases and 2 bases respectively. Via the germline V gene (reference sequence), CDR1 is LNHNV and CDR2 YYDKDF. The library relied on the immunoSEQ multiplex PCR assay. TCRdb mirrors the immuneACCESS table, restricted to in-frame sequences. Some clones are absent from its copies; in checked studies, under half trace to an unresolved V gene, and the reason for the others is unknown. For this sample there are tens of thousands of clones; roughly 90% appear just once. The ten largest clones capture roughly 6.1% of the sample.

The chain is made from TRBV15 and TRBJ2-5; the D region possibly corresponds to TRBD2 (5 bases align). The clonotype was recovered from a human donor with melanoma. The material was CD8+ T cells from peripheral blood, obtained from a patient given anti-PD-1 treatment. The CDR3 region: CATSRDREGQETQYF. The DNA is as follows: TGTGCCACCAGCAGAGATCGGGAAGGACAAGAGACCCAGTACTTC.